What follows describes a single T cell receptor (beta chain). It lacks a known antigen. It has no much larger one-base neighbor in the sample; base qualities were not kept. Sequencing used an Illumina HiSeq 2500. Quantitative 5'-RACE with molecular barcodes was used to prepare TCR beta libraries. The original pipeline was this. To identify disease-linked TCR variants, a new computational method was used, one built on a probabilistic model of VDJ rearrangement. TCRdb cleaned the public reads at Q25 with fastp, built clones with MiXCR and kept in-frame beta chains. Records with the same CDR3 protein are collapsed into one entry carrying the most frequent genes and DNA. The V and J calls follow TCRdb's processing rather than the paper's. This sample lists a few hundred thousand distinct CDR3 sequences; 7.5% to 9% were detected once. The top ten hold roughly 15% of the sample. These data are taken from a study of CD8 T cells in ankylosing spondylitis (dated by TCRdb to about 2017). Background on the whole study: To find TCR variants linked to disease, the study profiled T cell receptor beta repertoires in ankylosing spondylitis patients and healthy donors. In total, the full study cohort was made up of approximately 99 healthy donors and approximately 24 ankylosing spondylitis patients. Peripheral blood was sampled, and synovial fluid was additionally collected from ankylosing spondylitis patients. General findings and caveats noted by the study authors: Significant enrichment of the disease-linked clones was reported in matched synovial fluid samples from ankylosing spondylitis patients. A TCR beta motif of about eight highly homologous amino acid variants appeared characteristic of blood from ankylosing spondylitis patients. The disease-linked clones showed a CD8+ phenotype and occurred at relatively low frequencies in peripheral blood. Some TCR beta motif variants had previously been reported in synovial fluid and blood of reactive arthritis patients, which suggested common disease-initiation mechanisms.

This receptor was identified in a male donor with ankylosing spondylitis. Sequences were obtained from blood, either unsorted or a sorted T cell fraction (not recorded which).

In nucleotide form, the sequence is TGCAGCGTCGAGGGGGACAGGGTAACAACAGATACGCAGTATTTT. Its protein product is CSVEGDRVTTDTQYF. Rearrangement joined TRBV29-1 to TRBJ2-3, with 9 bases aligning to TRBD1. CDR1 and CDR2 (SQVTM, ANQGSEA) derive from the germline V gene. From the cysteine through the phenylalanine, the CDR3 covers 15 amino acids. Just the 45-base CDR3 DNA is kept, in frame starting at base 1. The germline V end is reduced by 6 bases and the J end by 3 bases; junction bases left unmatched: 10.